Sequencing of this TCR beta chain was carried out in a study of blood T cell repertoires in COVID-19. TCRdb keeps only in-frame clones here, not all; method: immunoSEQ multiplex PCR. The sample has roughly 450,000 clones, 80% to 95% seen once. Trimming removed 5 bases at V and 7 bases at J, with 15 bases between. This CDR3 is built from 14 residues. The V gene's germline CDR1 is SGHDN and CDR2 FVKESK. The rearrangement uses TRBV14 and TRBJ2-1; D is perhaps TRBD1 (5 bases). The sequenced sample was PBMCs or T cells enriched from blood (not recorded which). The sequence derives from a man aged 18-30 years who had recovered from COVID-19. CDR3: CASSGLTAANEQFF. The CDR3 DNA reads as TGTGCCAGCAGCGGTCTGACAGCAGCAAATGAGCAGTTCTTC. Full variable domain (missing parts from reference TRBV14 and TRBJ2-1): EAGVTQFPSHSVIEKGQTVTLRCDPISGHDNLYWYRRVMGKEIKFLLHFVKESKQDESGMPNNRFLAERTGGTYSTLKVQPAELEDSGVYFCASSGLTAANEQFFGPGTRLTVL.